These T cell receptor beta chains were read from a single sample in a study of T-cell reconstitution after alpha-beta-depleted transplantation in children. TCRdb reprocessed the PCR reads with MiXCR, giving one entry per CDR3 protein. The repertoire holds around 300,000 distinct CDR3 sequences, around 20% seen once, with approximately 10% in the top ten. Sequenced here: PBMCs, mostly from graft donor cells, sampled 180 days after TCRalphabeta/CD19-depleted stem cell transplant. The source is a male patient younger than 18 who had a stem cell transplant for acute lymphoblastic leukemia, so the T cells may come from the graft donor. CDR3s include the opening cysteine and the closing phenylalanine or tryptophan. The D gene is left open where the match is weak. The listing skips clone size in some rows; elsewhere it reads once, few, many or a size class.

D gene	V gene	clone size	J gene	CDR3 DNA	CDR3 protein
-	TRBV4-1	-	TRBJ2-7	TGCGCCAGCAGCCAAGATACACGCTACGAGCAGTACTTC	CASSQDTRYEQYF
-	TRBV3-1	-	TRBJ2-5	TGTGCCAGCAGCCAAGATCGGGCGGCAGGCCGAAAAAGAACCCAGTACTTC	CASSQDRAAGRKRTQYF
-	TRBV11-2	few	TRBJ1-3	TGTGCCAGCGGGCAGGCTACTCTACAGAGCTCTGGAAACACCATATATTTT	CASGQATLQSSGNTIYF
-	TRBV3-1	few	TRBJ1-5	TGTGCCAGCAGCCACAGGGAACAGCCCCAGCATTTT	CASSHREQPQHF
-	TRBV9	few	TRBJ2-3	TGTGCCAGCAGCGTAGGCGGATCCGAATACACAGATACGCAGTATTTT	CASSVGGSEYTDTQYF
TRBD2	TRBV7-9	few	TRBJ2-3	TGTGCCAGCGCGGGGGGATGGGCAGATACGCAGTATTTT	CASAGGWADTQYF
-	TRBV9	once	TRBJ2-5	TGTGCCAGCAGCGTAGAAACAGCTCAAGAGACCCAGTACTTC	CASSVETAQETQYF
-	TRBV18	-	TRBJ1-4	TGTGCCAGCTCACCAGACTATGAAAAACTGTTTTTT	CASSPDYEKLFF
TRBD2	TRBV4-1	-	TRBJ2-1	TGCGCCAGCAGCATCCTAGCGGGGATTAGCAATGAGCAGTTCTTC	CASSILAGISNEQFF
TRBD1	TRBV4-1	many	TRBJ2-7	TGCGCCAGCAGCCAAAGTAGGAGAATGGGCAGGGGGACCTACGAGCAGTACTTC	CASSQSRRMGRGTYEQYF
-	TRBV6-1	-	TRBJ2-2	TGTGCCAGCAGTGAAAGGAGCCGGAACACCGGGGAGCTGTTTTTT	CASSERSRNTGELFF
-	TRBV20-1	-	TRBJ2-7	TGCAGTGTGATGAGGGGAGCCTACGAGCAGTACTTC	CSVMRGAYEQYF
TRBD2	TRBV29-1	many	TRBJ2-7	TGCAGCGCTAGGGAAAGCGGGAGGCTGGACTACGAGCAGTACTTC	CSARESGRLDYEQYF
TRBD2	TRBV11-2	-	TRBJ2-1	TGTGCCAGCAGCCGGACGGTCGCTAGCGGGAGTATTGGTAAGGGCAATGAGCAGTTCTTC	CASSRTVASGSIGKGNEQFF
TRBD2	TRBV20-1	few	TRBJ2-3	TGCAGTGCTAGCCTCATGACTAGCCCCACAGATACGCAGTATTTT	CSASLMTSPTDTQYF
-	TRBV3-1	-	TRBJ1-2	TGTGCCAGCAGCCCTCACAACGGACAGAGACGAGGCTACACCTTC	CASSPHNGQRRGYTF
-	TRBV6-2/TRBV6-3	few	TRBJ1-1	TGTGCCAGCAGTTACTGGCGGGGGAAGGGAGCTTTCTTT	CASSYWRGKGAFF
TRBD1	TRBV29-1	-	TRBJ2-7	TGCAGCGCCCTCTCCGGGACAGGGGGTTACGAGCAGTACTTC	CSALSGTGGYEQYF
-	TRBV7-6	-	TRBJ1-2	TGTGCCAGCAGCTTAGGAGACAGCCCTGATGGCTACACCTTC	CASSLGDSPDGYTF
-	TRBV12-3/TRBV12-4	-	TRBJ2-7	TGTGCCAGCACCCTGGGGTATACGGCTGACGAGCAGTACTTC	CASTLGYTADEQYF
-	TRBV12-3/TRBV12-4	many	TRBJ1-2	TGTGCCAGCAGATCTGACAGCGCCCTTAACTATGGCTACACCTTC	CASRSDSALNYGYTF
TRBD1	TRBV20-1	few	TRBJ2-7	TGCAGTGCTAGAGATGAGTACAGGGGGACCTACGAGCAGTACTTC	CSARDEYRGTYEQYF
-	TRBV12-3/TRBV12-4	few	TRBJ2-2	TGTGCCAGCAGCCCTTGGGCCCTCAACACCGGGGAGCTGTTTTTT	CASSPWALNTGELFF
-	TRBV7-9	few	TRBJ2-5	TGTGCCAGCAGCTTAGCTGGGCCGGAGACCCAGTACTTC	CASSLAGPETQYF
TRBD2	TRBV7-2	-	TRBJ2-7	TGTGCCAGCAGCTTCCGGGGGGGGCGGCATAGCTCCTACGAGCAGTACTTC	CASSFRGGRHSSYEQYF
-	TRBV5-1	-	TRBJ2-7	TGCGCCAGCAGCGTACACTCAGGGTGGGTCACCTACGAGCAGTACTTC	CASSVHSGWVTYEQYF
TRBD2	TRBV11-3	few	TRBJ2-1	TGTGCCAGCAGCTTGAGGACTAGCGGGAGAGGCTACAATGAGCAGTTCTTC	CASSLRTSGRGYNEQFF
-	TRBV9	-	TRBJ2-1	TGTGCCAGCAGCGTAGTTGGCCATGAGCAGTTCTTC	CASSVVGHEQFF
-	TRBV5-1	-	TRBJ1-2	TGCGCCAGCAGCACCAGACAGGATGGCTACACCTTC	CASSTRQDGYTF
-	TRBV10-3	-	TRBJ2-1	TGTGCCATCAGTGTGGGCGGCAGCTCCTACAATGAGCAGTTCTTC	CAISVGGSSYNEQFF
-	TRBV24-1	many	TRBJ2-2	TGTGCCACCAGTGATTTTCGACAGCCTACCACCGGGGAGCTGTTTTTT	CATSDFRQPTTGELFF
-	TRBV5-6	-	TRBJ2-2	TGTGCCAGCAGCTTCGGCTCCACCGGGGAGCTGTTTTTT	CASSFGSTGELFF
TRBD2	TRBV4-1	many	TRBJ2-1	TGTGCCAGCAGCGGACTAGCCAATGAGCAGTTCTTC	CASSGLANEQFF